This T cell receptor beta chain was recovered during a study of T cells after somatic rescue of genetic block. CDR1 is MNHNS and CDR2 is SASEGT in the germline V gene. Unmatched junction bases numbered 3, after V lost 4 bases and J lost 4 bases. The CDR3 runs 13 residues. Here immunoSEQ multiplex PCR was the method, and the copy in TCRdb shows in-frame clones only, minus some. Of some 68,000 clones listed, around 90% are singletons. The J gene is TRBJ1-2, the V gene TRBV6-1; 7 bases map to TRBD1. Input material: peripheral blood mononuclear cells (PBMCs). The TCR sequence derives from a young man. CDR3 loop: CASSVGTAYGYTF. The CDR3 DNA sequence: TGTGCCAGCAGTGTCGGGACAGCCTATGGCTACACCTTC.